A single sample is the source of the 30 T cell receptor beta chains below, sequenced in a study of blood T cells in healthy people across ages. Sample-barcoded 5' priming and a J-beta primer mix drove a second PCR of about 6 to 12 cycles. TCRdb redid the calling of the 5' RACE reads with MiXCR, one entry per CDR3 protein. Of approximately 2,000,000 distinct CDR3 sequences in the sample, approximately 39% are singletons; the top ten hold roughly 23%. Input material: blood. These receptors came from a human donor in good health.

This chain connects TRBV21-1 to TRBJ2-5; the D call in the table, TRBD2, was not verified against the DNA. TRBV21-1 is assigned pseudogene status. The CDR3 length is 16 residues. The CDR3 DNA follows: TGTGCCAGCAGCTTAATACCGGGACTAGTCGTGGAGACCCAGTACTTC. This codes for CASSLIPGLVVETQYF.

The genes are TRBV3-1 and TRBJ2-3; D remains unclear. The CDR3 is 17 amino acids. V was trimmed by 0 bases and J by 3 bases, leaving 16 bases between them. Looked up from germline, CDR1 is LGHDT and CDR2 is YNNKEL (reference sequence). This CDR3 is CASSQEGWEERTDTQYF. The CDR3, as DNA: TGTGCCAGCAGCCAAGAGGGGTGGGAAGAAAGGACAGATACGCAGTATTTT.

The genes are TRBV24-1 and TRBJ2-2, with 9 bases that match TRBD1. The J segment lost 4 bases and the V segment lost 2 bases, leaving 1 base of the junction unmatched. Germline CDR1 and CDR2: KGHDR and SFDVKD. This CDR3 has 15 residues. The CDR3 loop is CATSDWTGATGELFF. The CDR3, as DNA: TGTGCCACCAGTGATTGGACAGGGGCCACCGGGGAGCTGTTTTTT.

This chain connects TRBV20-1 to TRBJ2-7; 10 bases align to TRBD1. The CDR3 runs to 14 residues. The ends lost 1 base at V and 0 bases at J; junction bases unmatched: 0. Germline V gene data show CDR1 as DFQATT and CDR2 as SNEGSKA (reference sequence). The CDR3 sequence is CSARGDRGSYEQYF. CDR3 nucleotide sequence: TGCAGTGCTAGAGGGGACAGGGGCTCCTACGAGCAGTACTTC.

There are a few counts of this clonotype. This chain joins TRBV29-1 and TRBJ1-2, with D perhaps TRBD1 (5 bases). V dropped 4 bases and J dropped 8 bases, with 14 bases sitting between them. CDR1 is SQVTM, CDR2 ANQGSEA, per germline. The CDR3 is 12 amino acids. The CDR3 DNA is TGCAGCGTTGGTACGCAGGGCGTCGGCTACACCTTC. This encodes CSVGTQGVGYTF.

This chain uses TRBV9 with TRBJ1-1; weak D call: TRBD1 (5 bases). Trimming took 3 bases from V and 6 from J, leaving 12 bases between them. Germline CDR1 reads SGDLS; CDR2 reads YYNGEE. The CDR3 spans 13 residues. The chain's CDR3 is CASSGHGDPEAFF. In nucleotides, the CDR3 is TGTGCCAGCAGCGGGCATGGGGACCCTGAAGCTTTCTTT.

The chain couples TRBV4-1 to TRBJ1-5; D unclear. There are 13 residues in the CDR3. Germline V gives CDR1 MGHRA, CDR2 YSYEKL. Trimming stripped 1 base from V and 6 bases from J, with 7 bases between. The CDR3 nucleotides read TGCGCCAGCAGCCAAGCCCCCAGTCAGCCCCAGCATTTT. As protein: CASSQAPSQPQHF.

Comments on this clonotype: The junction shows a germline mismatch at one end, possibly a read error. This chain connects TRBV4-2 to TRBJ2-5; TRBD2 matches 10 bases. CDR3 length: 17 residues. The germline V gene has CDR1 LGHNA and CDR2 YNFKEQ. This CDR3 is CASSQAVTSGPRETQYF. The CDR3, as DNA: TGTGCCAGTAGCCAAGCGGTGACTAGCGGGCCTAGAGAGACCCAGTACTTC.

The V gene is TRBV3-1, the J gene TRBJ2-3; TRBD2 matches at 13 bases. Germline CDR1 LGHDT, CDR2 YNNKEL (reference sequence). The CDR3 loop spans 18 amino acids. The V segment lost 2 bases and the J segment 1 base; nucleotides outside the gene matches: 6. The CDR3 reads CASSQPMGTSGGTDTQYF. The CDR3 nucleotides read TGTGCCAGCAGCCAACCAATGGGGACTAGCGGGGGCACAGATACGCAGTATTTT.

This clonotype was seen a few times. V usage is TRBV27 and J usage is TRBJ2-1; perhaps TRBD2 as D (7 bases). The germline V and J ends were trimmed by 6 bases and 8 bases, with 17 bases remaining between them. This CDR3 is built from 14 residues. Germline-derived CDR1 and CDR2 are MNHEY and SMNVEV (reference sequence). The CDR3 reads CASRSPRGGDEQFF. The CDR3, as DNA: TGTGCCAGCAGGTCACCTCGAGGGGGGGATGAGCAGTTCTTC.

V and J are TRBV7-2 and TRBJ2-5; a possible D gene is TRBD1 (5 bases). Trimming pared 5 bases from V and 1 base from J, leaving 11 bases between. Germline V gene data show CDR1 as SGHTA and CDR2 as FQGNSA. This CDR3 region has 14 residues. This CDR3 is CASSPTGSQETQYF. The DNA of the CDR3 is TGTGCCAGCAGCCCAACAGGAAGCCAAGAGACCCAGTACTTC.

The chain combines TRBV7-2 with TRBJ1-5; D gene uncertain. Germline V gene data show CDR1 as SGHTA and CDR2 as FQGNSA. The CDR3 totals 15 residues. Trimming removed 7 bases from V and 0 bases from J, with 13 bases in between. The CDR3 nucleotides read TGTGCCAGCACCCCGGGCCCATATAGCAATCAGCCCCAGCATTTT. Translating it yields CASTPGPYSNQPQHF. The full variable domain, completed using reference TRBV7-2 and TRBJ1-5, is GAGVSQSPSNKVTEKGKDVELRCDPISGHTALYWYRQSLGQGLEFLIYFQGNSAPDKSGLPSDRFSAERTGGSVSTLTIQRTQQEDSAVYLCASTPGPYSNQPQHFGDGTRLSIL.

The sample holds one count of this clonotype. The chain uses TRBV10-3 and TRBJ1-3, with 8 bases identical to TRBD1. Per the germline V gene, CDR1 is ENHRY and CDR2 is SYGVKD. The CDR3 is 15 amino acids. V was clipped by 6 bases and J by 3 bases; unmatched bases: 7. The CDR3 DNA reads TGTGCCATCAGCCCCCCCGGGACAGGTGGAAACACCATATATTTT. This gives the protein CAISPPGTGGNTIYF.

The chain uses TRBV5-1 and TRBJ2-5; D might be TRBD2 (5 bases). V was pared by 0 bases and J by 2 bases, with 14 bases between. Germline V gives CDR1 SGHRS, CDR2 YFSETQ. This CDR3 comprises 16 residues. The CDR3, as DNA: TGCGCCAGCAGCTTGGGAGGGAGCCACCGTCAAGAGACCCAGTACTTC. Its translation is CASSLGGSHRQETQYF. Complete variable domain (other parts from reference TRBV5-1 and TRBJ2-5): KAGVTQTPRYLIKTRGQQVTLSCSPISGHRSVSWYQQTPGQGLQFLFEYFSETQRNKGNFPGRFSGRQFSNSRSEMNVSTLELGDSALYLCASSLGGSHRQETQYFGPGTRLLVL.

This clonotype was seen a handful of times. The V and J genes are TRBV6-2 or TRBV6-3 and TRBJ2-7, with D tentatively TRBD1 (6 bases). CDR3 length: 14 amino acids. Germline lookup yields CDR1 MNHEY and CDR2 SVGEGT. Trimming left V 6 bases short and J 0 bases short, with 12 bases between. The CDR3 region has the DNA TGTGCCAGCAGCAACAGGGAATCCTCCTACGAGCAGTACTTC. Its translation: CASSNRESSYEQYF.

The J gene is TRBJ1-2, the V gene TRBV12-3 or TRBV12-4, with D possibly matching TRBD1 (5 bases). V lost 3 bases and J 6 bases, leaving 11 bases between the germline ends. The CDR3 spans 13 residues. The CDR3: CASSFGGAHGYTF. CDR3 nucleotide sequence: TGTGCCAGCAGTTTCGGAGGGGCCCATGGCTACACCTTC.

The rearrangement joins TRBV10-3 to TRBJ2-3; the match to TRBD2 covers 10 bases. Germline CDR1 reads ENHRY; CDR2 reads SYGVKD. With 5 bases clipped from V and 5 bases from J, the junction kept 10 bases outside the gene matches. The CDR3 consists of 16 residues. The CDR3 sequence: CAISLSGGASGDTQYF. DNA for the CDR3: TGTGCCATCAGTCTGAGCGGGGGGGCCAGCGGAGATACGCAGTATTTT.

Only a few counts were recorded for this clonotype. CDR3 amino acids: CASSIRRDTQYF. In nucleotides, the CDR3 is TGTGCCAGCAGTATCCGGAGAGATACGCAGTATTTT. The rearrangement links TRBV12-3 or TRBV12-4 to TRBJ2-3; unclear D gene. V lost 5 bases to trimming and J lost 5 bases, with 8 bases between them. CDR3 length: 12 amino acids.

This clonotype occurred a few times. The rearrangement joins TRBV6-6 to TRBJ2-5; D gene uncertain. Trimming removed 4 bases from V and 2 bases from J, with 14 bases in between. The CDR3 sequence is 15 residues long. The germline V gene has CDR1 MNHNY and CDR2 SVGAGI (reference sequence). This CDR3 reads CASSLTERSQETQYF. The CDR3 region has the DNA TGTGCCAGCAGTTTGACGGAAAGATCTCAAGAGACCCAGTACTTC.

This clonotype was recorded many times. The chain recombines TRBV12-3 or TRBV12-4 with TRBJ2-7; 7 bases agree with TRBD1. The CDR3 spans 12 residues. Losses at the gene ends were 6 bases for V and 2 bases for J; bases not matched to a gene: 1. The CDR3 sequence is CASRTGPYEQYF. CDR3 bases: TGTGCCAGCAGGACAGGGCCCTACGAGCAGTACTTC.

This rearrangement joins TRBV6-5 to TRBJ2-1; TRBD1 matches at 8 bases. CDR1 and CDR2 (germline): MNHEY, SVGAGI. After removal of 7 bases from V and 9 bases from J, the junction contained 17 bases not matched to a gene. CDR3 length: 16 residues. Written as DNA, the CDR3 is TGTGCCAGCACCTGGACAGGGAGTAATAGGTTTAGTGAGCAGTTCTTC. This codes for CASTWTGSNRFSEQFF.

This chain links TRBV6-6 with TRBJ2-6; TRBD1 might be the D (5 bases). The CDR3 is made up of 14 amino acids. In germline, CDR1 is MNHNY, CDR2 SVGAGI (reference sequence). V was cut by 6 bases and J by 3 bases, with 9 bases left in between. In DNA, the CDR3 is TGTGCCAGCAGAAGGGGTTTTGGGGCCAACGTCCTGACTTTC. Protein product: CASRRGFGANVLTF.

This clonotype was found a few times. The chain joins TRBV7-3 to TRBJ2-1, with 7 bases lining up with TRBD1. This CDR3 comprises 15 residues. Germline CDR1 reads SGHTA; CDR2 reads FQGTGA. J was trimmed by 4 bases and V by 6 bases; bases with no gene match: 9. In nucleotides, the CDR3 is TGTGCCAGCAGTAATTTAGGGGGCAGATACAATGAGCAGTTCTTC. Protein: CASSNLGGRYNEQFF.

In DNA, the CDR3 is TGTGCCAGCAGCTTAGGAAGGGGCATTCAGTACTTC. Translated: CASSLGRGIQYF. The chain couples TRBV5-6 to TRBJ2-4, with D possibly being TRBD1 (5 bases). CDR3 length equals 12 residues. Germline V gene lookup returns CDR1 SGHDT and CDR2 YYEEEE. The V end lost 2 bases, the J end lost 9 bases, and 9 bases lay between the germline ends.

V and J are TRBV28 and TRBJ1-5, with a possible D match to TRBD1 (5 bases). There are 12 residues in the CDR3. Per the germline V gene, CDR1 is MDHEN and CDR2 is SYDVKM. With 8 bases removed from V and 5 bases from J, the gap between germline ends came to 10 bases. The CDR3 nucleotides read TGTGCCAGCCATGGAGGGGATCAGCCCCAGCATTTT. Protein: CASHGGDQPQHF.

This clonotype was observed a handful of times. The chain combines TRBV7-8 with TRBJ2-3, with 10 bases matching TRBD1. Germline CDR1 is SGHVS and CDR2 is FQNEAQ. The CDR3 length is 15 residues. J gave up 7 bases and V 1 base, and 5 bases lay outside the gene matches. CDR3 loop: CASSLGQGARHTQYF. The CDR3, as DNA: TGTGCCAGCAGCTTAGGACAGGGGGCGAGGCATACGCAGTATTTT.

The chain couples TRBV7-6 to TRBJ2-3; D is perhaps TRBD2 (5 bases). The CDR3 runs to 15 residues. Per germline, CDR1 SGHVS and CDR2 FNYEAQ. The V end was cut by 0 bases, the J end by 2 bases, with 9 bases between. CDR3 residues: CASSLALRVTDTQYF. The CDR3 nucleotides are TGTGCCAGCAGCTTAGCGCTGAGGGTCACAGATACGCAGTATTTT.

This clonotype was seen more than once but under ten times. CDR3 region: CASSPGRFWETQYF. The CDR3 DNA follows: TGCGCCAGCAGCCCGGGGAGGTTTTGGGAGACCCAGTACTTC. The chain employs TRBV5-1 and TRBJ2-5, with D perhaps TRBD2 (6 bases). The germline gives CDR1 SGHRS, CDR2 YFSETQ. V lost 4 bases and J lost 5, with 15 bases in between. The CDR3 totals 14 residues.

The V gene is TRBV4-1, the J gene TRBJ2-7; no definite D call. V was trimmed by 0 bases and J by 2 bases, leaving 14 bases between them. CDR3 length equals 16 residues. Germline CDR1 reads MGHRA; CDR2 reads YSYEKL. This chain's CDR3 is CASSQDPNRPPYEQYF. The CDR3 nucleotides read TGCGCCAGCAGCCAAGACCCAAACCGACCGCCCTACGAGCAGTACTTC.

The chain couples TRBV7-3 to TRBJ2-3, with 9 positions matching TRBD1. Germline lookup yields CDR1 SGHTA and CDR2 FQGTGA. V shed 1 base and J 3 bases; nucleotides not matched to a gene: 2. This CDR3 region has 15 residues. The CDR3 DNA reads TGTGCCAGCAGCTTAAAGGGACAGGGTACAGATACGCAGTATTTT. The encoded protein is CASSLKGQGTDTQYF.